Presented here are 32 T cell receptor beta chains from one specimen sequenced in a study of shared clonotypes between healthy human individuals. This table comes from immunoSEQ multiplex PCR, and its TCRdb copy is limited to in-frame clones, with some not included. There are more than 2,000,000 clones in the sample; more than 85% occur only once, and around 0.4% lies in the top ten. Sequenced: naive CD4+ T cells from PBMCs. Documented subset: CD45RA+ positively selected. Receptors were obtained from a man younger than 30 in good health. Some clones in this sample may be carry-over from other donors' samples.

This chain uses TRBV7-2 with TRBJ2-3; D is uncertain. Germline V lookup: CDR1 SGHTA, CDR2 FQGNSA. The CDR3 spans 13 residues. Trimming stripped 4 bases from V and 4 bases from J, with 9 bases between. The CDR3 DNA follows: TGTGCCAGCAGCTCTCTCCACGCAGATACGCAGTATTTT. Translation: CASSSLHADTQYF.

The chain's CDR3 is CASSPPGQGAGNTEAFF. The CDR3 DNA sequence: TGTGCCAGCTCACCCCCGGGACAGGGGGCCGGGAACACTGAAGCTTTCTTT. The chain couples TRBV18 to TRBJ1-1; TRBD1 aligns across 12 bases. From germline, CDR1 is KGHSH and CDR2 LQKENI. The CDR3 spans 17 residues. With V trimmed by 3 bases and J by 1 base, 6 bases remained unmatched.

This chain links TRBV6-1 with TRBJ1-3; D remains unclear. Trimming cost V 9 bases and J 2 bases, with 8 bases left between them. The CDR3 spans 12 residues. Germline assignment: CDR1 MNHNS and CDR2 SASEGT. This CDR3 reads CASSLPGNTIYF. The DNA of the CDR3 is TGTGCCAGTAGCCTTCCTGGAAACACCATATATTTT.

This clone is a singleton in its sample. The chain uses TRBV28 and TRBJ1-1; D is undetermined. Trimming took 5 bases from V and 0 from J, leaving 25 bases between them. CDR1 is MDHEN and CDR2 is SYDVKM in the germline V gene. The CDR3 runs 19 residues. This CDR3 reads CASSLREHPYLQMNTEAFF. Here the CDR3 DNA reads TGTGCCAGCAGTCTACGCGAACATCCTTACCTACAGATGAACACTGAAGCTTTCTTT.

The chain recombines TRBV5-1 with TRBJ2-2, with D tentatively TRBD2 (5 bases). The CDR3 is 15 residues long. Germline lookup yields CDR1 SGHRS and CDR2 YFSETQ. V lost 4 bases and J 1 base, leaving 11 bases between the germline ends. The CDR3, as DNA: TGCGCCAGCAGCCGACGGGGTGTGAACACCGGGGAGCTGTTTTTT. Its translation is CASSRRGVNTGELFF.

The chain has TRBV4-2 and TRBJ2-5, with no clear D. The CDR3 runs 14 residues. Per germline, CDR1 LGHNA and CDR2 YNFKEQ. Trimming removed 0 bases at V and 3 bases at J, with 8 bases between. CDR3 protein: CASSQEGNKETQYF. DNA for the CDR3: TGTGCCAGCAGCCAAGAGGGAAACAAAGAGACCCAGTACTTC.

The J gene is TRBJ2-5, the V gene TRBV2; 7 bases map to TRBD2. Unmatched junction bases numbered 22, after V lost 4 bases and J lost 2 bases. The CDR3 totals 20 residues. Germline V CDR1 and CDR2: SNHLY, FYNNEI. CDR3 protein: CASSGVANRLEGLVQETQYF. In DNA form, the CDR3 reads TGTGCCAGCAGTGGAGTTGCGAACCGACTTGAAGGACTAGTTCAAGAGACCCAGTACTTC.

This chain uses TRBV10-3 with TRBJ2-5; perhaps TRBD1 as D (7 bases). The ends were cut back, 0 bases at V and 5 bases at J, with 16 bases in the middle. Germline CDR1 is ENHRY and CDR2 is SYGVKD. CDR3 length: 16 amino acids. Here the CDR3 DNA reads TGTGCCATCAGTGAGTCGAAGACAGGGAGGATGGAGACCCAGTACTTC. Translated, it gives CAISESKTGRMETQYF.

The rearrangement joins TRBV15 to TRBJ1-4; D perhaps matches TRBD1 (5 bases). Trimming stripped 0 bases from V and 10 bases from J, with 15 bases between. Germline V gene data show CDR1 as LNHNV and CDR2 as YYDKDF (reference sequence). CDR3 length: 15 residues. The CDR3 region is CATSRDRQPGGKLFF. CDR3 in DNA: TGTGCCACCAGCAGAGACCGACAGCCCGGGGGAAAACTGTTTTTT.

The V and J genes are TRBV7-9 and TRBJ1-1; 7 nucleotides align to TRBD1. The CDR3 loop spans 15 amino acids. J was trimmed by 4 bases and V by 1 base; bases with no gene match: 6. CDR1 and CDR2 from the germline V gene are SEHNR and FQNEAQ (reference sequence). DNA of the CDR3: TGTGCCAGCAGCTTAGGGGCAGGGGACAGCACTGAAGCTTTCTTT. It codes for CASSLGAGDSTEAFF.

A word on this clone: Within the sample, other DNA sequences also encode this same CDR3. The chain uses TRBV2 and TRBJ2-1, with D possibly TRBD2 on 7 matching bases. Germline CDR1 SNHLY, CDR2 FYNNEI. Trimming shortened V by 1 base and J by 4 bases, and 11 bases separated the two germline ends. There are 15 residues in the CDR3. The CDR3: CASSEGGGSYNEQFF. The DNA for the CDR3 is TGTGCCAGCAGTGAAGGGGGGGGCTCGTACAATGAGCAGTTCTTC.

This chain connects TRBV10-3 to TRBJ1-4; D is unclear. The V end was cut by 4 bases, the J end by 0 bases, with 12 bases between. The CDR3 sequence is 16 residues long. From germline, CDR1 is ENHRY and CDR2 SYGVKD. CDR3 sequence (DNA): TGTGCCATCAGTGTAAGATTATCCGCAACTAATGAAAAACTGTTTTTT. This gives the protein CAISVRLSATNEKLFF.

This clone was detected only a few times. The chain has TRBV2 and TRBJ1-1; the D gene is possibly TRBD1 (6 bases). The CDR3 totals 15 residues. CDR1 and CDR2 (germline): SNHLY, FYNNEI. V was clipped by 2 bases and J by 0 bases, with 10 bases between them. The CDR3 loop reads CASSEYGTLNTEAFF. The CDR3 nucleotides are TGTGCCAGCAGTGAATATGGGACATTGAACACTGAAGCTTTCTTT.

On this clone itself: Other nucleotide sequences in the sample specify the same CDR3. V and J are TRBV5-1 and TRBJ2-7; 7 nucleotides align to TRBD1. This CDR3 has 14 amino acids. Germline V CDR1 and CDR2: SGHRS, YFSETQ. V shed 3 bases and J 2 bases; nucleotides not matched to a gene: 5. The CDR3 sequence is CASSSRQGTYEQYF. DNA of the CDR3: TGCGCCAGCAGCTCTAGACAGGGAACCTACGAGCAGTACTTC.

The rearrangement uses TRBV2 and TRBJ2-2, with 7 positions matching TRBD1. Germline V gene data show CDR1 as SNHLY and CDR2 as FYNNEI. V shed 10 bases and J 1 base; nucleotides not matched to a gene: 6. The CDR3 runs to 14 residues. The chain's CDR3 is CATVDRRNTGELFF. The CDR3 nucleotides read TGTGCCACGGTGGACAGGCGGAACACCGGGGAGCTGTTTTTT.

The chain employs TRBV7-2 and TRBJ2-7; possibly TRBD1 or TRBD2 for D (6 bases each). CDR1 and CDR2 (germline): SGHTA, FQGNSA. With 4 bases removed from V and 6 bases from J, the gap between germline ends came to 16 bases. This CDR3 region has 14 residues. Written as DNA, the CDR3 is TGTGCCAGCAGCTCGTATCGTGGGGGGCGCGAGCAGTACTTC. Translating it yields CASSSYRGGREQYF.

The rearrangement joins TRBV9 to TRBJ1-2; 9 bases match TRBD1. J lost 4 bases, V lost 2 bases, and 6 bases had no gene match. Germline values: CDR1 SGDLS, CDR2 YYNGEE. The CDR3 totals 15 residues. The CDR3: CASSVGTGLSYGYTF. The CDR3 DNA reads as TGTGCCAGCAGCGTCGGGACAGGGTTATCCTATGGCTACACCTTC.

Points on this clone: Distinct nucleotide sequences in the sample also encode this CDR3. The chain combines TRBV5-1 with TRBJ2-5; D ambiguous. With 3 bases removed from V and 2 bases from J, the gap between germline ends came to 11 bases. Germline V lookup: CDR1 SGHRS, CDR2 YFSETQ. The CDR3 consists of 14 residues. The CDR3, as DNA: TGCGCCAGCAGCTCGGGCCTGCTTCAAGAGACCCAGTACTTC. This gives the protein CASSSGLLQETQYF.

This chain uses TRBV7-9 with TRBJ2-7, with TRBD1 matching 10 bases. Trimming at V came to 3 bases and at J to 6 bases, leaving 2 bases not matched to a gene. Germline CDR1 reads SEHNR; CDR2 reads FQNEAQ (reference sequence). The CDR3 has 13 amino acids. For the CDR3, the DNA is TGTGCCAGCAGCTTGAGACAGGGGGCCGAGCAGTACTTC. It codes for CASSLRQGAEQYF.

The gene calls are TRBV29-1 and TRBJ2-5, with 11 positions matching TRBD2. Germline-derived CDR1 and CDR2 are SQVTM and ANQGSEA. CDR3 size: 13 residues. Losses at the gene ends were 6 bases for V and 4 bases for J; bases not matched to a gene: 4. The CDR3 sequence: CSVATSGRETQYF. CDR3 DNA: TGCAGCGTCGCCACTAGCGGGAGAGAGACCCAGTACTTC.

The genes are TRBV5-4 and TRBJ1-2; a weak D match, TRBD1 (5 bases). This CDR3 contains 14 residues. V lost 5 bases to trimming and J lost 7 bases, with 18 bases between them. CDR1 is SGHNT, CDR2 YYREEE, per germline (reference sequence). The CDR3, as DNA: TGTGCCAGCAGTTCCCAGGGAGGTGAGCGTGGCTACACCTTC. Protein: CASSSQGGERGYTF. Combining the CDR3 with reference TRBV5-4 and TRBJ1-2 gives the whole variable domain ETGVTQSPTHLIKTRGQQVTLRCSSQSGHNTVSWYQQALGQGPQFIFQYYREEENGRGNFPPRFSGLQFPNYSSELNVNALELDDSALYLCASSSQGGERGYTFGSGTRLTVV.

The chain uses TRBV5-5 and TRBJ2-7; 9 positions agree with TRBD2. V shed 7 bases, J shed 8 bases, and the junction held 16 bases outside the gene matches. The V gene's germline CDR1 is SGHKS and CDR2 YYEKEE (reference sequence). The CDR3 loop spans 15 amino acids. The CDR3 protein is CASEAGGRGPDKQYF. DNA for the CDR3: TGTGCCAGCGAAGCGGGAGGCAGGGGTCCTGATAAGCAGTACTTC.

Only one count was recorded for this clone. Other DNA sequences in this sample translate to the same CDR3. The V and J genes are TRBV9 and TRBJ1-4; a weak D match, TRBD1 (6 bases). Trimming removed 2 bases at V and 2 bases at J, with 10 bases between. The CDR3 extends over 15 amino acids. Per germline, CDR1 SGDLS and CDR2 YYNGEE. Written as DNA, the CDR3 is TGTGCCAGCAGCGTGGGGAGGGGGACTAATGAAAAACTGTTTTTT. As protein: CASSVGRGTNEKLFF.

This chain connects TRBV28 to TRBJ2-1; TRBD2 is a possible D gene (6 bases). The CDR3 has 15 residues. Looked up from germline, CDR1 is MDHEN and CDR2 is SYDVKM. V was trimmed by 2 bases and J by 2 bases, leaving 10 bases between them. In DNA form, the CDR3 reads TGTGCCAGCAGTTTAACACGGGGGACCTACAATGAGCAGTTCTTC. This encodes CASSLTRGTYNEQFF.

This chain joins TRBV7-3 and TRBJ1-1; D not certain. V shed 6 bases and J shed 0 bases, with 8 bases lying between them. CDR3 length: 13 residues. The germline V gene encodes CDR1 SGHTA and CDR2 FQGTGA. The CDR3 sequence is CASRDTVNTEAFF. DNA of the CDR3: TGTGCCAGCAGAGATACAGTGAACACTGAAGCTTTCTTT.

This sequence joins TRBV28 and TRBJ2-6; D might be TRBD1 or TRBD2, each matching 5 bases. Germline CDR1 reads MDHEN; CDR2 reads SYDVKM. There are 15 residues in the CDR3. V was pared by 7 bases and J by 6 bases, with 16 bases between. In nucleotides, the CDR3 is TGTGCCAGCACCTTACGGGGCAGGCTGGCCAACGTCCTGACTTTC. Translating it yields CASTLRGRLANVLTF.

The count of this clone is one. The rearrangement uses TRBV28 and TRBJ2-5; 16 positions match TRBD2. J was trimmed by 7 bases and V by 2 bases; bases with no gene match: 7. The germline gives CDR1 MDHEN, CDR2 SYDVKM. This CDR3 region has 17 residues. DNA of the CDR3: TGTGCCAGCAGTTTACCGGGACTAGCGGGAGGGTCTAGGACCCAGTACTTC. It yields the protein CASSLPGLAGGSRTQYF.

The chain combines TRBV5-6 with TRBJ2-7, with TRBD2 matching 10 bases. There are 19 residues in the CDR3. J gave up 3 bases and V 4 bases, and 19 bases lay outside the gene matches. Germline V gene lookup returns CDR1 SGHDT and CDR2 YYEEEE. CDR3 residues: CASSRRGPPGASGSYEQYF. In nucleotides, the CDR3 is TGTGCCAGCAGCCGACGGGGGCCCCCGGGAGCTAGCGGGAGCTACGAGCAGTACTTC. Combining the CDR3 with reference TRBV5-6 and TRBJ2-7 gives the whole variable domain DAGVTQSPTHLIKTRGQQVTLRCSPKSGHDTVSWYQQALGQGPQFIFQYYEEEERQRGNFPDRFSGHQFPNYSSELNVNALLLGDSALYLCASSRRGPPGASGSYEQYFGPGTRLTVT.

J is TRBJ1-4 and V is TRBV5-1; 7 bases match TRBD1. This CDR3 region has 16 residues. Germline V gene lookup returns CDR1 SGHRS and CDR2 YFSETQ. Trimming removed 4 bases from V and 4 bases from J; junction bases left unmatched: 10. The CDR3 loop reads CASSRDRPGGNEKLFF. Written as DNA, the CDR3 is TGCGCCAGCAGCCGGGACAGACCGGGTGGTAATGAAAAACTGTTTTTT.

The rearrangement links TRBV4-2 to TRBJ2-2; TRBD2 matches at 14 bases. With 5 bases clipped from V and 4 bases from J, the junction kept 3 bases outside the gene matches. This CDR3 region has 16 residues. Looked up from germline, CDR1 is LGHNA and CDR2 is YNFKEQ. The CDR3 loop is CASSWGLAGVTGELFF. The CDR3 coding sequence is TGTGCCAGCAGCTGGGGACTAGCGGGAGTCACCGGGGAGCTGTTTTTT.

This rearrangement joins TRBV5-4 to TRBJ2-5; D possibly matches TRBD1 or TRBD2 (6 bases each). Germline V gene lookup returns CDR1 SGHNT and CDR2 YYREEE (reference sequence). This CDR3 has 15 amino acids. The V and J ends lost 3 bases and 6 bases respectively, with 18 bases between them. CDR3 nucleotides: TGTGCCAGCAGCTCCACGGGGGCTCGGACTCAGACCCAGTACTTC. Translation gives CASSSTGARTQTQYF.

V and J are TRBV7-2 and TRBJ2-7, with 7 bases matching TRBD1. The V gene end was trimmed by 1 base and the J gene end by 3 bases; junction bases not matched to a gene: 6. In germline, CDR1 is SGHTA, CDR2 FQGNSA. CDR3 length: 15 residues. The CDR3 loop reads CASSLEDRSYYEQYF. CDR3 sequence (DNA): TGTGCCAGCAGCTTAGAGGACAGGTCCTACTACGAGCAGTACTTC.